A single sample gave rise to the 20 T cell receptor beta chains below, sequenced in a study of early T cells in non-severe SARS-CoV-2 infection. TCRdb used MiXCR to reprocess the 5' RACE reads, holding one entry per CDR3 protein. The sample yields under 85,000 distinct CDR3 sequences, 9% to 14% seen once. The sequenced material came from whole blood. The receptors were gathered from an adult who was a healthcare worker with PCR-confirmed SARS-CoV-2 infection or an uninfected control (not recorded which).

The rearrangement links TRBV21-1 to TRBJ2-7. TRBV21-1 is assigned pseudogene status. The CDR3 is 16 amino acids. CDR3 loop: CASSKEDGPESYEQYF. CDR3 nucleotide sequence: TGTGCCAGCAGCAAAGAGGACGGTCCTGAGTCCTACGAGCAGTACTTC.

The chain employs TRBV7-9 and TRBJ2-5, with unresolved D. There are 13 residues in the CDR3. Germline V CDR1 and CDR2: SEHNR, FQNEAQ (reference sequence). Trimming pared 7 bases from V and 4 bases from J, leaving 13 bases between. CDR3 residues: CASTQRASETQYF. The DNA for the CDR3 is TGTGCCAGCACCCAAAGGGCCTCAGAGACCCAGTACTTC.

Many counts were recorded for this clonotype. The V gene is TRBV5-1, the J gene TRBJ2-7; weak D call: TRBD2 (5 bases). V dropped 0 bases and J dropped 5 bases, with 9 bases sitting between them. Germline assignment: CDR1 SGHRS and CDR2 YFSETQ. This CDR3 spans 13 amino acids. DNA for the CDR3: TGCGCCAGCAGCTTGGCCGGAGGAGACGAGCAGTACTTC. Protein product: CASSLAGGDEQYF.

Many counts were recorded for this clonotype. This chain connects TRBV10-3 to TRBJ2-3; the D gene is possibly TRBD1 (6 bases). The CDR3 contains 15 residues. From germline, CDR1 is ENHRY and CDR2 SYGVKD. V was pared by 4 bases and J by 5 bases, with 16 bases between. This CDR3 reads CAISGFRGGGDTQYF. The CDR3 DNA reads TGTGCCATCAGTGGCTTCAGGGGCGGAGGAGATACGCAGTATTTT.

This rearrangement joins TRBV7-3 to TRBJ1-6; D is uncertain. CDR3 length equals 13 residues. Trimming removed 2 bases at V and 9 bases at J, with 8 bases between. Germline V gene lookup returns CDR1 SGHTA and CDR2 FQGTGA. DNA of the CDR3: TGTGCCAGCAGCTTAGCCGGGCCTTCACCCCTCCACTTT. Protein product: CASSLAGPSPLHF.

This clonotype has at least ten counts. V usage is TRBV11-3 and J usage is TRBJ1-1; D is perhaps TRBD1 (5 bases). V lost 5 bases and J lost 10, with 17 bases in between. The CDR3 has 13 residues. Germline V gene data show CDR1 as SGHNT and CDR2 as YENEEA. The CDR3 region has the DNA TGTGCCAGCAGCCCCAGTCAGGGAGTGAGAGCTTTCTTT. As protein: CASSPSQGVRAFF.

This chain connects TRBV4-2 to TRBJ2-1; 10 bases are shared with TRBD2. With V trimmed by 4 bases and J by 0 bases, 6 bases remained unmatched. Germline CDR1 is LGHNA and CDR2 is YNFKEQ. The CDR3 covers 17 residues. CDR3 sequence reads: CASSPQPSGSSYNEQFF. CDR3 DNA: TGTGCCAGCAGCCCCCAACCTAGCGGGAGCTCCTACAATGAGCAGTTCTTC.

Ten or more counts support this clonotype. The chain combines TRBV11-3 with TRBJ2-1; TRBD1 matches 9 bases. Germline trimming cut 5 bases from V and 6 bases from J; bases unmatched to any gene: 8. The CDR3 sequence is 15 residues long. Germline assignment: CDR1 SGHNT and CDR2 YENEEA. The CDR3 DNA sequence: TGTGCCAGCAGCCCGGGACAGGGTCCCCCCAATGAGCAGTTCTTC. Amino acids: CASSPGQGPPNEQFF. The whole variable domain, remainder taken from reference TRBV11-3 and TRBJ2-1, is EAGVVQSPRYKIIEKKQPVAFWCNPISGHNTLYWYLQNLGQGPELLIRYENEEAVDDSQLPKDRFSAERLKGVDSTLKIQPAELGDSAVYLCASSPGQGPPNEQFFGPGTRLTVL.

This clonotype was seen many times. This chain connects TRBV11-3 to TRBJ1-1; D gene uncertain. This CDR3 has 11 amino acids. Per the germline V gene, CDR1 is SGHNT and CDR2 is YENEEA. V lost 3 bases to trimming and J lost 6 bases, with 5 bases between them. The CDR3 reads CASSFKAEAFF. The CDR3 DNA follows: TGTGCCAGCAGCTTTAAAGCTGAAGCTTTCTTT.

Ten or more counts support this clonotype. The rearrangement joins TRBV18 to TRBJ1-4, with D uncertain. This CDR3 has 14 amino acids. Germline values: CDR1 KGHSH, CDR2 LQKENI. V lost 0 bases, J lost 0 bases, and 2 bases lay in between. CDR3: CASSPPSTNEKLFF. Here the CDR3 DNA reads TGTGCCAGCTCACCACCCTCAACTAATGAAAAACTGTTTTTT. Variable domain in full (rest from reference TRBV18 and TRBJ1-4): NAGVMQNPRHLVRRRGQEARLRCSPMKGHSHVYWYRQLPEEGLKFMVYLQKENIIDESGMPKERFSAEFPKEGPSILRIQQVVRGDSAAYFCASSPPSTNEKLFFGSGTQLSVL.

The chain links TRBV29-1 to TRBJ2-5; 9 nucleotides agree with TRBD2. In germline, CDR1 is SQVTM, CDR2 ANQGSEA. The CDR3 runs to 13 residues. J was trimmed by 5 bases and V by 4 bases; bases with no gene match: 5. CDR3 sequence reads: CSVVAGAAETQYF. The CDR3 coding sequence is TGCAGCGTTGTAGCGGGGGCCGCCGAGACCCAGTACTTC.

Many counts were recorded for this clonotype. The chain recombines TRBV20-1 with TRBJ2-5, with D tentatively TRBD1 or TRBD2 (5 bases each). The CDR3 contains 16 residues. Between the trimmed V and J ends, which lost 3 bases and 5 bases, there was a span of 22 bases. Germline loops: CDR1 DFQATT, CDR2 SNEGSKA (reference sequence). CDR3 nucleotide sequence: TGCAGTGCTAGTGACCTGAGGGGCCACCTATTGGAGACCCAGTACTTC. Amino acids: CSASDLRGHLLETQYF.

There are many counts of this clonotype. This chain connects TRBV11-3 to TRBJ2-1; TRBD1 might be the D (6 bases). The CDR3 is 15 amino acids. Germline V lookup: CDR1 SGHNT, CDR2 YENEEA. V was clipped by 5 bases and J by 3 bases, with 14 bases between them. CDR3 protein: CASSPNRVVYNEQFF. Written as DNA, the CDR3 is TGTGCCAGCAGCCCAAACAGGGTCGTCTACAATGAGCAGTTCTTC.

This clonotype showed up just a few times. The chain links TRBV7-9 to TRBJ2-2; D is perhaps TRBD1 (6 bases). This CDR3 has 15 amino acids. CDR1 and CDR2 (germline): SEHNR, FQNEAQ (reference sequence). V was clipped by 5 bases and J by 0 bases, with 10 bases between them. This CDR3 reads CASSPGTTNTGELFF. The CDR3 DNA sequence: TGTGCCAGCAGCCCAGGGACAACGAACACCGGGGAGCTGTTTTTT. Supplemented by reference TRBV7-9 and TRBJ2-2, the full variable domain reads DTGVSQNPRHKITKRGQNVTFRCDPISEHNRLYWYRQTLGQGPEFLTYFQNEAQLEKSRLLSDRFSAERPKGSFSTLEIQRTEQGDSAMYLCASSPGTTNTGELFFGEGSRLTVL.

This clonotype was recorded many times. The chain carries TRBV7-2 and TRBJ2-1; D gene uncertain. The CDR3 sequence is 12 residues long. Germline V lookup: CDR1 SGHTA, CDR2 FQGNSA. The germline V and J ends were trimmed by 7 bases and 4 bases, with 8 bases remaining between them. The DNA for the CDR3 is TGTGCCAGCACCCCAAGATACAATGAGCAGTTCTTC. It encodes CASTPRYNEQFF.

This clonotype occurred many times. This chain joins TRBV6-1 and TRBJ1-5; TRBD1 aligns across 8 bases. V trimming: 0 bases; J trimming: 2 bases; junction bases outside the gene matches: 9. Germline V gene sequence: CDR1 MNHNS, CDR2 SASEGT. There are 18 residues in the CDR3. The CDR3 region is CASSEALQETGGNQPQHF. Here the CDR3 DNA reads TGTGCCAGCAGTGAAGCGCTTCAGGAGACAGGGGGCAATCAGCCCCAGCATTTT.

This clonotype was counted only a few times. DNA for the CDR3: TGTGCCAGCAGCCAAGGGGTGGCTGGGGTCTTTTACAATGAGCAGTTCTTC. This sequence encodes CASSQGVAGVFYNEQFF. This chain links TRBV14 with TRBJ2-1; D remains ambiguous. V lost 1 base, J lost 4 bases, and 17 bases lay in between. CDR3 length equals 17 residues. CDR1 is SGHDN and CDR2 is FVKESK in the germline V gene.

This clonotype was counted only a few times. The V gene is TRBV29-1, the J gene TRBJ1-1; 8 nucleotides match TRBD1. The CDR3 covers 12 residues. V lost 6 bases and J lost 2; bases outside the gene matches: 2. Germline values: CDR1 SQVTM, CDR2 ANQGSEA. The CDR3 coding sequence is TGCAGCGTGACAGGGGTTAACACTGAAGCTTTCTTT. It codes for CSVTGVNTEAFF.

This clonotype was seen many times. The chain has TRBV12-5 and TRBJ2-2; 8 nucleotides align to TRBD2. Per germline, CDR1 LGHNT and CDR2 FRNRAP. This CDR3 is built from 18 residues. V dropped 2 bases and J dropped 0; count of bases not matched to a gene: 8. The CDR3 sequence: CASGLSSGTSTNTGELFF. For the CDR3, the DNA is TGTGCTAGTGGTTTGTCCTCCGGGACTAGTACGAACACCGGGGAGCTGTTTTTT.

There are many counts of this clonotype. The V and J genes are TRBV10-3 and TRBJ1-2; 7 bases agree with TRBD1. The CDR3 runs 14 residues. V lost 5 bases to trimming and J lost 1 base; unmatched junction nucleotides: 4. Germline V lookup: CDR1 ENHRY, CDR2 SYGVKD. The CDR3 protein is CAISRDSNNYGYTF. CDR3 coding DNA: TGTGCCATCAGTCGGGACAGCAATAACTATGGCTACACCTTC.